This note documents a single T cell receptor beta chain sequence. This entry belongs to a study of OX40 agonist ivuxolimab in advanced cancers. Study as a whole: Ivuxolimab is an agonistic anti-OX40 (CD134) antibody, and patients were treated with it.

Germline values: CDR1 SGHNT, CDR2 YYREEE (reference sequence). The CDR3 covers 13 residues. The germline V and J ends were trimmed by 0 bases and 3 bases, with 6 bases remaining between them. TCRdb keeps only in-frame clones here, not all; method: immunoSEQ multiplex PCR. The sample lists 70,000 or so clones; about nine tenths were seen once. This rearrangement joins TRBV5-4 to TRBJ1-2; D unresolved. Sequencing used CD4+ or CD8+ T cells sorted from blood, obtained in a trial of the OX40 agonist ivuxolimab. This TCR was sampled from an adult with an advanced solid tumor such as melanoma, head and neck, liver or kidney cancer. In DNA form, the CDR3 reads TGTGCCAGCAGCTTGGACAGCTACTATGGCTACACCTTC. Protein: CASSLDSYYGYTF.